The 14 T cell receptor beta chains presented below share a single source sample, sequenced in a study of Graves' ophthalmopathy and Graves' hyperthyroidism. Beta-chain TCR CDR3 regions were amplified from RNA transcripts. Scientists carried out first-round RT-PCR using HTBI primers and then a second-round multiplex PCR. One entry per CDR3 protein, called by TCRdb with MiXCR from the multiplex PCR reads. The sample records approximately 210,000 distinct CDR3 sequences, 20% to 25% being singletons. Sample: peripheral blood. Receptors originate from a woman aged 50 to 60 with Graves' ophthalmopathy.

At least ten counts were recorded for this clonotype. The CDR3, as DNA: TGTGCCTGGGAGTCGAACTATGGCTACACCTTC. Translated, it gives CAWESNYGYTF. This sequence joins TRBV30 and TRBJ1-2; D ambiguous. The germline gives CDR1 GTSNPN, CDR2 SVGIG (reference sequence). CDR3 length equals 11 residues. V lost 5 bases and J 2 bases, leaving 6 bases between the germline ends. The variable domain in full, completed from reference TRBV30 and TRBJ1-2, reads SQTIHQWPATLVQPVGSPLSLECTVEGTSNPNLYWYRQAAGRGLQLLFYSVGIGQISSEVPQNLSASRPQDRQFILSSKKLLLSDSGFYLCAWESNYGYTFGSGTRLTVV.

V is TRBV6-1 and J is TRBJ1-4, with no clear D. Germline values: CDR1 MNHNS, CDR2 SASEGT. V gave up 3 bases and J gave up 11 bases, with 10 bases separating them. The CDR3 spans 12 residues. The chain's CDR3 is CASSETTDKLFF. The CDR3 region has the DNA TGTGCCAGCAGTGAGACGACGGACAAACTGTTTTTT.

The chain has TRBV13 and TRBJ1-1; possible D gene TRBD1, 5 bases. Trimming left V 0 bases short and J 5 bases short, with 13 bases between. This CDR3 is 15 amino acids long. Germline CDR1 reads PRHDT; CDR2 reads FYEKMQ (reference sequence). In DNA, the CDR3 is TGTGCCAGCAGCTTAGGTCTCCCGTGGGGGACTGAAGCTTTCTTT. It yields the protein CASSLGLPWGTEAFF.

This clonotype came up many times. The J gene is TRBJ2-7, the V gene TRBV11-2; D unresolved. Germline-derived CDR1 and CDR2 are SGHAT and FQNNGV. The CDR3 has 13 residues. V shed 7 bases and J shed 7 bases, with 17 bases lying between them. In nucleotides, the CDR3 is TGTGCCAGCAACGACTTTGGCTCGGGTGAGCAGTACTTC. It yields the protein CASNDFGSGEQYF.

This clonotype was detected ten times or more. V gene TRBV19 combines with J gene TRBJ1-2; D gene unclear. This CDR3 region has 13 residues. The V end was cut by 9 bases, the J end by 9 bases, with 20 bases between. The germline V gene encodes CDR1 LNHDA and CDR2 SQIVND (reference sequence). The CDR3 coding sequence is TGTGCCAGACTTCCCGCCCGGGTCAATAGCTACACCTTC. Translated: CARLPARVNSYTF. Full variable domain (outside the CDR3, taken from reference TRBV19 and TRBJ1-2): DGGITQSPKYLFRKEGQNVTLSCEQNLNHDAMYWYRQDPGQGLRLIYYSQIVNDFQKGDIAEGYSVSREKKESFPLTVTSAQKNPTAFYLCARLPARVNSYTFGSGTRLTVV.

The chain has TRBV6-1 and TRBJ1-1; D is possibly TRBD1 (6 bases). This CDR3 is built from 14 residues. The V gene's germline CDR1 is MNHNS and CDR2 SASEGT. Deletions cut 5 bases from V and 0 bases from J, with 10 bases between. CDR3 bases: TGTGCCAGCAGTCGGACAGACCTGAACACTGAAGCTTTCTTT. It specifies CASSRTDLNTEAFF.

The V gene is TRBV20-1, the J gene TRBJ1-6; 11 nucleotides align to TRBD1. The CDR3 length is 16 residues. Germline CDR1 and CDR2: DFQATT and SNEGSKA (reference sequence). The J segment lost 8 bases and the V segment lost 0 bases, leaving 6 bases of the junction unmatched. DNA for the CDR3: TGCAGTGCTAGAGATCAGGGACAGGGGGATTATTCACCCCTCCACTTT. As protein: CSARDQGQGDYSPLHF.

Ten or more counts support this clonotype. The V call is TRBV7-8, the J call TRBJ2-2; D unresolved. Germline CDR1 reads SGHVS; CDR2 reads FQNEAQ. This CDR3 has 15 residues. With 8 bases removed from V and 0 bases from J, the gap between germline ends came to 13 bases. CDR3 loop: CASSDRGTNTGELFF. CDR3 DNA: TGTGCCAGCTCAGACCGAGGAACGAACACCGGGGAGCTGTTTTTT.

This clonotype was observed many times. The rearrangement joins TRBV29-1 to TRBJ2-2, with D tentatively TRBD1 (5 bases). The V and J ends lost 2 bases and 6 bases respectively, with 19 bases between them. CDR1 and CDR2 (germline): SQVTM, ANQGSEA. There are 16 residues in the CDR3. CDR3 in amino acids: CSVERKVGRLAGELFF. CDR3 DNA sequence: TGCAGCGTTGAACGGAAGGTGGGGCGGTTGGCCGGGGAGCTGTTTTTT.

This clonotype has ten or more counts. The chain carries TRBV7-2 and TRBJ2-7; 7 bases agree with TRBD2. J lost 8 bases, V lost 0 bases, and 4 bases had no gene match. The germline gives CDR1 SGHTA, CDR2 FQGNSA. This CDR3 has 13 residues. CDR3 amino acids: CASSLATSVQQYF. The CDR3 DNA is TGTGCCAGCAGCTTAGCTACTAGCGTTCAGCAGTACTTC.

The table lists this clonotype with many counts. The chain combines TRBV6-2 or TRBV6-3 with TRBJ2-2; 10 bases map to TRBD2. The CDR3 extends over 16 amino acids. The germline gives CDR1 MNHEY, CDR2 SVGEGT. Trimming at V came to 2 bases and at J to 4 bases, leaving 4 bases not matched to a gene. CDR3 residues: CASSYASGSTTGELFF. The DNA for the CDR3 is TGTGCCAGCAGTTACGCTAGCGGGAGCACCACCGGGGAGCTGTTTTTT.

This clonotype was seen repeatedly, ten times or more. The V gene is TRBV29-1, the J gene TRBJ2-5; D is unclear. The CDR3 extends over 12 amino acids. V was clipped by 4 bases and J by 0 bases, with 6 bases between them. The germline V gene encodes CDR1 SQVTM and CDR2 ANQGSEA. In DNA, the CDR3 is TGCAGCGTTGGCTGGAACCAAGAGACCCAGTACTTC. Its translation: CSVGWNQETQYF.

This clonotype was found many times. The V and J genes are TRBV11-2 and TRBJ1-5; D gene unclear. CDR3 length equals 16 residues. The V gene's germline CDR1 is SGHAT and CDR2 FQNNGV. Trimming cost V 5 bases and J 0 bases, with 14 bases left between them. The CDR3 DNA follows: TGTGCCAGCAGCCTAAGTGGTGGGAATAGCAATCAGCCCCAGCATTTT. This codes for CASSLSGGNSNQPQHF.

This clonotype was counted a few times. The chain employs TRBV29-1 and TRBJ2-2, with 9 bases matching TRBD1. Germline values: CDR1 SQVTM, CDR2 ANQGSEA. CDR3 length: 17 residues. The junction had 16 bases not matched to a gene; V was cut back by 4 bases and J by 7 bases. The CDR3 nucleotides read TGCAGCGTTGCTACCATGTACCGACAGGGGGGGGACGGGGAGCTGTTTTTT. Amino acid sequence: CSVATMYRQGGDGELFF.